This T cell receptor beta chain was recovered during a study of type 1 regulatory T cells. Study at large: This in vitro CD4 product, T-allo10, is enriched for Tr1 cells and alloantigen-specific. Study-wide findings and caveats: Compared with non-type 1 regulatory T cells, type 1 regulatory T cells showed a more restricted TCR repertoire.

TCRdb processed the reads anew with MiXCR; each CDR3 protein has one entry. The table has roughly 60,000 distinct CDR3 sequences, roughly two thirds seen once. A remark on this clonotype: Its antigen is as yet unknown.

This clonotype originated in a human donor in good health. What was sequenced was cultured non-Tr1 T cells, either the whole culture or a sorted T cell fraction (not recorded which).

The CDR3 DNA sequence: TGTGCCAGCAGCCTCACGATCACAGAATTAGGGGAGGGCTACACCTTC. Its translation is CASSLTITELGEGYTF. The chain carries TRBV5-4 and TRBJ1-2; possible D gene TRBD1, 5 bases. The CDR3 length is 16 residues. Between the trimmed V and J ends, which lost 4 bases and 8 bases, there was a span of 24 bases. The germline V gene encodes CDR1 SGHNT and CDR2 YYREEE (reference sequence).